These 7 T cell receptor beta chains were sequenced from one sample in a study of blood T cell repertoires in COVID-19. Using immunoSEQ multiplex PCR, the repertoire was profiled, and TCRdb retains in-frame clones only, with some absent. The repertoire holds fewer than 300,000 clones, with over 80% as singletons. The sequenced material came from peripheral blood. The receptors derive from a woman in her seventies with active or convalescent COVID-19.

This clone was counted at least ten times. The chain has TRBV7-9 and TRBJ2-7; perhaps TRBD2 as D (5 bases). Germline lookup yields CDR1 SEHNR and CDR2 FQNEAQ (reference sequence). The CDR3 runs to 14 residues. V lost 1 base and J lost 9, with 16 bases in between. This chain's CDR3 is CASSLDGGTRGQYF. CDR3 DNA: TGTGCCAGCAGCTTAGATGGTGGCACTCGGGGGCAGTACTTC.

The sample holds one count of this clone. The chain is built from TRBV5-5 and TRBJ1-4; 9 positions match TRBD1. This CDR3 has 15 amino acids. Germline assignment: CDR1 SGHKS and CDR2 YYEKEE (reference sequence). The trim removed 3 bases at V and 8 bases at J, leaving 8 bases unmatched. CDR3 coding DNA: TGTGCCAGCAGCTCCTTCCCGGGACAGGGAGAAAAACTGTTTTTT. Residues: CASSSFPGQGEKLFF. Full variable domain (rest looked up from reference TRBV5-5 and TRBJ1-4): DAGVTQSPTHLIKTRGQQVTLRCSPISGHKSVSWYQQVLGQGPQFIFQYYEKEERGRGNFPDRFSARQFPNYSSELNVNALLLGDSALYLCASSSFPGQGEKLFFGSGTQLSVL.

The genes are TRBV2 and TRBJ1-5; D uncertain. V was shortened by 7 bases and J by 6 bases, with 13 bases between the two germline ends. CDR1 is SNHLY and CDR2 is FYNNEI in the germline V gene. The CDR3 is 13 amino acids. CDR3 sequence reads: CASNREGTQPQHF. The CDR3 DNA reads TGTGCCAGCAACCGGGAGGGAACTCAGCCCCAGCATTTT.

The CDR3, as DNA: TGTGCCAGCAGCTTAGGGGCAGGGATTCCCTATGGCTACACCTTC. Its protein is CASSLGAGIPYGYTF. The rearrangement joins TRBV5-5 to TRBJ1-2; possibly TRBD1 for D (5 bases). The germline V and J ends were trimmed by 2 bases and 4 bases, with 15 bases remaining between them. The CDR3 length is 15 residues. Germline V gives CDR1 SGHKS, CDR2 YYEKEE (reference sequence).

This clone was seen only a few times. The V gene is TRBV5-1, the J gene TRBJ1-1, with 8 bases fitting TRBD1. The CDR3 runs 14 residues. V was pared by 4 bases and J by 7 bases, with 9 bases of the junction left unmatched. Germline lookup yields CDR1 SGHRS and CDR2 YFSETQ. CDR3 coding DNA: TGCGCCAGCAGCCCGCAGGGGGCTGCAGGTGAAGCTTTCTTT. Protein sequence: CASSPQGAAGEAFF.

CDR3 loop: CASSQQGADYGYTF. For the CDR3, the DNA is TGTGCCAGCAGCCAACAGGGGGCGGACTATGGCTACACCTTC. This rearrangement joins TRBV5-4 to TRBJ1-2; 9 nucleotides align to TRBD1. CDR1 and CDR2 (germline): SGHNT, YYREEE (reference sequence). The ends lost 4 bases at V and 3 bases at J; junction bases unmatched: 4. The CDR3 consists of 14 residues.

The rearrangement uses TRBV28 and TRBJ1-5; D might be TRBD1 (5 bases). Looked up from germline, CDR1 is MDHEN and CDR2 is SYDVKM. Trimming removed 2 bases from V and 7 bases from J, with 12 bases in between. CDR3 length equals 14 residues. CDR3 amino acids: CASSLQQGPQPQHF. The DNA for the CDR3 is TGTGCCAGCAGTTTACAGCAGGGCCCCCAGCCCCAGCATTTT. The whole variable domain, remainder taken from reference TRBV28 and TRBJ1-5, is DVKVTQSSRYLVKRTGEKVFLECVQDMDHENMFWYRQDPGLGLRLIYFSYDVKMKEKGDIPEGYSVSREKKERFSLILESASTNQTSMYLCASSLQQGPQPQHFGDGTRLSIL.